This TCR beta chain was recovered during a study of blood T cell repertoires in COVID-19 (dated by TCRdb to between 2020 and 2021). Regarding the study in general: Collaborator samples came from the United States, Italy and Spain and covered acute and convalescent phases of COVID-19. The prospective study material was composed of cDNA or gDNA derived from T cells, B-cell-depleted T cells, or PBMCs. The dataset comprised deeply sampled blood TCRbeta repertoires from subjects exposed to, actively infected with, or recovered from COVID-19. The repertoires were released in a freely available public database intended as a resource for research on the immune response to SARS-CoV-2. Samples were obtained from the ongoing ImmuneRACE study (first 160 participants) and from 950 to 1,500 subjects provided by 6 global collaborators. The sample metadata nearly always contained a de-identified subject ID, COVID-19 status, age in years and sex. Where available, HLA class I and class II types were obtained from metadata supplied by the sample provider rather than from assay-based typing. The research as a whole found: How much clinical and demographic metadata was included differed by source and by participant, and the metadata was provided uncurated.

Samples from volunteer blood donors who had recovered from COVID-19 were contributed by a second Seattle source. Whole blood was collected in K2EDTA tubes by collaborating institutions according to the institutions' own protocols. For TCRbeta analysis, collaborator samples were shipped as frozen whole blood, as isolated PBMCs, or as DNA extracted from either sample type. TCRbeta CDR3 regions were amplified from genomic DNA by means of the immunoSEQ Assay, a bias-controlled multiplex PCR. In the original analysis: Within the assay, amplification of reference gene primers was used to estimate how many nucleated cells each sample contained. To quantify the absolute abundance of each unique TCRbeta CDR3 rearrangement, sequence reads were collapsed and filtered. For each sample, productive Simpson clonality was calculated as the square root of Simpson's diversity index across productive rearrangements. Sourced from immuneACCESS, this table was stored by TCRdb with only in-frame sequences that have V and J called. A share of the clones is absent; for the studies checked, an unresolved V gene accounts for under half, and the remainder has no known explanation. That table gives V, J and clone size, and the DNA gave D and trimming. The sample includes about 240,000 clones, with around 90% observed a single time. The ten largest clonotypes hold more than 0.95% of the sample.

On this clone itself: What antigen it recognizes has not been identified. Base qualities are not recorded, but no much larger clone differs from it by a single base.

Inclusive of the bounding cysteine and phenylalanine, the CDR3 is 13 residues long. Of all the DNA, just the CDR3 is kept, 39 bases in frame from base 1. CDR1 and CDR2, looked up from the germline V gene, are SGHDN and FVKESK. Trimming at the junction amounts to 0 bases on V and 5 bases on J, and the germline ends lie 7 bases apart. This receptor was taken from a woman aged 40 to 50 who had recovered from COVID-19. The sequenced material came from peripheral blood. This chain is built from TRBV14 and TRBJ1-2; TRBD1 is a possible D gene, resting on 5 matching bases. The nucleotide sequence is TGTGCCAGCAGCCAAGATGGGGGGTATGGCTACACCTTC. Translated, it reads CASSQDGGYGYTF.